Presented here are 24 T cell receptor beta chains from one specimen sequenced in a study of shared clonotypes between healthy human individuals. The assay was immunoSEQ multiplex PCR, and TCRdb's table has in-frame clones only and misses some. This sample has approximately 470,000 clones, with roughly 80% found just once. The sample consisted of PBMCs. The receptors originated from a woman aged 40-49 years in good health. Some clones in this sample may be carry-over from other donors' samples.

The CDR3 DNA follows: TGTGCCAGCAGCTTGGAAGTCAGCCCTAGCACAGATACGCAGTATTTT. The encoded protein is CASSLEVSPSTDTQYF. V gene TRBV5-4 combines with J gene TRBJ2-3; no firm D call. This CDR3 region has 16 residues. Trimming took 0 bases from V and 0 from J, leaving 11 bases between them. Germline V gene lookup returns CDR1 SGHNT and CDR2 YYREEE (reference sequence).

CDR3 protein: CASSLPAPGELFF. The CDR3 DNA sequence: TGTGCCAGCAGCTTACCCGCGCCCGGGGAGCTGTTTTTT. The chain couples TRBV7-9 to TRBJ2-2; D gene unclear. CDR1 SEHNR and CDR2 FQNEAQ come from the germline V gene (reference sequence). The CDR3 contains 13 residues. The ends were cut back, 2 bases at V and 6 bases at J, with 7 bases in the middle. Full variable domain (remainder filled in from reference TRBV7-9 and TRBJ2-2): DTGVSQNPRHKITKRGQNVTFRCDPISEHNRLYWYRQTLGQGPEFLTYFQNEAQLEKSRLLSDRFSAERPKGSFSTLEIQRTEQGDSAMYLCASSLPAPGELFFGEGSRLTVL.

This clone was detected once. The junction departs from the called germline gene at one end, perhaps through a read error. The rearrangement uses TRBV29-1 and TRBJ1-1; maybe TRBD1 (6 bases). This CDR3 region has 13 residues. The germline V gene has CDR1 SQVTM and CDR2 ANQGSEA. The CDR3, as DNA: TGCAGCGTTGAAAGGGATGGGGGCACTGGAGCTTTCTTT. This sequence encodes CSVERDGGTGAFF.

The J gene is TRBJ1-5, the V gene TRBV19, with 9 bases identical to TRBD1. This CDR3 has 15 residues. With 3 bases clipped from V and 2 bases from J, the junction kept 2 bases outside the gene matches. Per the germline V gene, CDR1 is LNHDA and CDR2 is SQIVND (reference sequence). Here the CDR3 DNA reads TGTGCCAGTAGTATGGACAGGGGTGGCAATCAGCCCCAGCATTTT. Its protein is CASSMDRGGNQPQHF.

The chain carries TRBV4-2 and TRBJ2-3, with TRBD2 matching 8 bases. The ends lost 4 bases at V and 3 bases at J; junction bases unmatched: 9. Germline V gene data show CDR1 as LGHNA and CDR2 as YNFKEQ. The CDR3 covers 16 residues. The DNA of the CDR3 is TGTGCCAGCAGCCCCCCAGGAACTAGCGGTACAGATACGCAGTATTTT. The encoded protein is CASSPPGTSGTDTQYF.

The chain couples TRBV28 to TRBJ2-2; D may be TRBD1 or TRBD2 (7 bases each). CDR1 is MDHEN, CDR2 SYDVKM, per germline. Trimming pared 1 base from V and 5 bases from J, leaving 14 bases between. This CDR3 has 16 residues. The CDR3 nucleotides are TGTGCCAGCAGTTTATTACAGCAGGGGGGGACCGGGGAGCTGTTTTTT. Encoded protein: CASSLLQQGGTGELFF. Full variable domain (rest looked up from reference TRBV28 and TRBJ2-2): DVKVTQSSRYLVKRTGEKVFLECVQDMDHENMFWYRQDPGLGLRLIYFSYDVKMKEKGDIPEGYSVSREKKERFSLILESASTNQTSMYLCASSLLQQGGTGELFFGEGSRLTVL.

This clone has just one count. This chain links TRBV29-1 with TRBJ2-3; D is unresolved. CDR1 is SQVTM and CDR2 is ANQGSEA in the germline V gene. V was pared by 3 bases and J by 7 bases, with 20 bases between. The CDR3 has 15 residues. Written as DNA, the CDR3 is TGCAGCGTTGAGACAAGGCACCACAGCCCTTATACGCAGTATTTT. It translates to CSVETRHHSPYTQYF.

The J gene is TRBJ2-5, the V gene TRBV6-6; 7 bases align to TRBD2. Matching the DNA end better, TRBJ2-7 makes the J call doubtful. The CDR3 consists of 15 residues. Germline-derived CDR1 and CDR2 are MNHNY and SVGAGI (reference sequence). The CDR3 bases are TGTGCCAGCAGTCGAGGCGCGGGAGCGGGATACGAGCAGTACTTC. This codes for CASSRGAGAGYEQYF.

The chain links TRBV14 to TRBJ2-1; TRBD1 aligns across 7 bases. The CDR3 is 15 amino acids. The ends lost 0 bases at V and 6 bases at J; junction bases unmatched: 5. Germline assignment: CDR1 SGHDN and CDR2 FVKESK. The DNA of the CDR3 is TGTGCCAGCAGCCAAGATTGGGACAGCCCCAATGAGCAGTTCTTC. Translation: CASSQDWDSPNEQFF. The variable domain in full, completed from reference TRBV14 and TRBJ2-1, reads EAGVTQFPSHSVIEKGQTVTLRCDPISGHDNLYWYRRVMGKEIKFLLHFVKESKQDESGMPNNRFLAERTGGTYSTLKVQPAELEDSGVYFCASSQDWDSPNEQFFGPGTRLTVL.

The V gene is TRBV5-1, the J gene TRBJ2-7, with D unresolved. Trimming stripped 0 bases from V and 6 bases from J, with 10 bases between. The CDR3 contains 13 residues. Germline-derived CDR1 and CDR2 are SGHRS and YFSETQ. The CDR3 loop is CASSLGSWVEQYF. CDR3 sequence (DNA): TGCGCCAGCAGCTTGGGTAGCTGGGTCGAGCAGTACTTC.

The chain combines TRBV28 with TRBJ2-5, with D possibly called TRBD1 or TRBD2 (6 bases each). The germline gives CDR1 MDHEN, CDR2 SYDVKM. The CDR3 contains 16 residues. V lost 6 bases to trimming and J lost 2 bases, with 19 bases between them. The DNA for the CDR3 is TGTGCCAGCAGGCCGACGGGGGCGAGTGGACAAGAGACCCAGTACTTC. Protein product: CASRPTGASGQETQYF.

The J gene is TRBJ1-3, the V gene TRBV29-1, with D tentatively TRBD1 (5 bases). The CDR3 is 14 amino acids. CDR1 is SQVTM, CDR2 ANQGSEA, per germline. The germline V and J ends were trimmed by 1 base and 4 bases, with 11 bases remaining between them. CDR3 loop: CSVEASGVGNTIYF. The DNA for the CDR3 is TGCAGCGTTGAAGCTTCGGGGGTAGGAAACACCATATATTTT. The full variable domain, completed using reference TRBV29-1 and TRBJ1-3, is SAVISQKPSRDICQRGTSLTIQCQVDSQVTMMFWYRQQPGQSLTLIATANQGSEATYESGFVIDKFPISRPNLTFSTLTVSNMSPEDSSIYLCSVEASGVGNTIYFGEGSWLTVV.

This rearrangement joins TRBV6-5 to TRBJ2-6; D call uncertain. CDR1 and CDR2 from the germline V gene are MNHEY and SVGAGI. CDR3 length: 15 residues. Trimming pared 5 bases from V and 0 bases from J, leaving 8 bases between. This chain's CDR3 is CASSPWDSGANVLTF. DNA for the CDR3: TGTGCCAGCAGTCCCTGGGACTCTGGGGCCAACGTCCTGACTTTC.

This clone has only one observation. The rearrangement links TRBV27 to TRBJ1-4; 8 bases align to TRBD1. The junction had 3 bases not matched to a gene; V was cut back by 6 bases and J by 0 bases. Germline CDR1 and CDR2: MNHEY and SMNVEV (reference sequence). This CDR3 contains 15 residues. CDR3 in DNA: TGTGCCAGCAGGTCGACAGGGGCAACTAATGAAAAACTGTTTTTT. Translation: CASRSTGATNEKLFF.

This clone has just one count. The CDR3 region is CASSFGDRGGGYTF. For the CDR3, the DNA is TGTGCCAGCAGTTTTGGGGACAGGGGTGGAGGCTACACCTTC. The rearrangement links TRBV28 to TRBJ1-2, with 10 bases aligning to TRBD1. From germline, CDR1 is MDHEN and CDR2 SYDVKM. J gave up 8 bases and V 3 bases, and 6 bases lay outside the gene matches. CDR3 length equals 14 residues.

The CDR3 DNA follows: TGTGCCAGCTCACCACCTTCGCAGGGGGTCAACAATGAGCAGTTCTTC. It encodes CASSPPSQGVNNEQFF. The genes are TRBV18 and TRBJ2-1, with 7 bases matching TRBD1. CDR3 length equals 16 residues. Germline CDR1 is KGHSH and CDR2 is LQKENI. V lost 0 bases, J lost 5 bases, and 7 bases stayed unmatched.

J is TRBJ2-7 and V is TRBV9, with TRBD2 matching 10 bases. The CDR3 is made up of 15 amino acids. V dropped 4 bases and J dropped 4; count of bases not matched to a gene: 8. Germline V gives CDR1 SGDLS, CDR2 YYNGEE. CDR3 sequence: CASSPSGLAAYEQYF. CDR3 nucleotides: TGTGCCAGCAGCCCGAGCGGACTAGCGGCGTACGAGCAGTACTTC.

The CDR3 region has the DNA TGTGCCTGGAGTGGCAGGGGATGGAACACTGAAGCTTTCTTT. Residues: CAWSGRGWNTEAFF. This chain connects TRBV30 to TRBJ1-1; D perhaps matches TRBD1 (6 bases). The CDR3 contains 14 residues. CDR1 and CDR2 (germline): GTSNPN, SVGIG (reference sequence). The V gene lost 1 base and the J gene lost 1 base, with 10 bases spanning the gap.

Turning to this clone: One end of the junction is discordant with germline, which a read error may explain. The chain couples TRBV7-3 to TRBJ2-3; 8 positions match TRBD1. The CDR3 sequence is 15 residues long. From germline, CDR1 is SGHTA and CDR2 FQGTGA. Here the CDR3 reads CASSLEGQATNTQYF. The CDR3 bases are TGTGCCAGCAGCTTAGAGGGACAGGCCACAAATACGCAGTATTTT.

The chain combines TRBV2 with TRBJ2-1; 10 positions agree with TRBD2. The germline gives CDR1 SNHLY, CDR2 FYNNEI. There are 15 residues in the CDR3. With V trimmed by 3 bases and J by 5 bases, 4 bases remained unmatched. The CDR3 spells CASSDGAGGHNEQFF. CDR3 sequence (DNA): TGTGCCAGCAGTGACGGAGCGGGAGGGCACAATGAGCAGTTCTTC.

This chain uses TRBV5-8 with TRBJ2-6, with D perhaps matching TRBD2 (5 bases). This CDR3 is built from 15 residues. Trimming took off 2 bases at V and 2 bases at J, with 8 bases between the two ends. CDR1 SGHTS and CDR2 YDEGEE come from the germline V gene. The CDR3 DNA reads TGTGCCAGCAGCTTCTTCGGGACTGGGGCCAACGTCCTGACTTTC. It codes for CASSFFGTGANVLTF.

DNA for the CDR3: TGTGCCAGCAGTGAATTTCAGGGGGCTAACGGGGAGCTGTTTTTT. Residues: CASSEFQGANGELFF. The chain couples TRBV2 to TRBJ2-2, with TRBD1 matching 8 bases. V was clipped by 2 bases and J by 7 bases; unmatched bases: 6. Germline V CDR1 and CDR2: SNHLY, FYNNEI. The CDR3 totals 15 residues.

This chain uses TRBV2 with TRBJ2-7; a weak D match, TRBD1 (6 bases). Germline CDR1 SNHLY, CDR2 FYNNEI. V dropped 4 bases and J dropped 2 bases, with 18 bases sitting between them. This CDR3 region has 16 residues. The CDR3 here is CASSVGPGTPPYEQYF. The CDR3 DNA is TGTGCCAGCAGTGTCGGCCCCGGGACACCCCCCTACGAGCAGTACTTC.

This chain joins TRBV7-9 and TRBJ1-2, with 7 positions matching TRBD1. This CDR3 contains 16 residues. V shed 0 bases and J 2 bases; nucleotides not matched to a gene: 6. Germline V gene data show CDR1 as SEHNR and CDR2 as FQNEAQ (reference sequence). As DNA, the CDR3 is TGTGCCAGCAGCTTAGCCGGAGACAGGGAAAACTATGGCTACACCTTC. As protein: CASSLAGDRENYGYTF.